A single T cell receptor beta chain is shown here with its context. Its antigen is currently unknown. CDR3 size: 14 residues. V lost 0 bases and J lost 3, with 8 bases in between. The germline gives CDR1 SGHRS, CDR2 YFSETQ. The PCR made use of 60 Vbeta and 13 Jbeta primers. Some clones are missing from TCRdb's copy, which holds only in-frame ones; the method was immunoSEQ multiplex PCR. The sample lists under 95,000 clones, around three quarters occurring once. This sample was taken from a study of cytomegalovirus exposure and HLA in healthy donors. The study's findings and limits: Highly shared sequence variants in one cluster were likely a sequencing artifact. Immune exposure information available was restricted to CMV serostatus.

Each of the donors was a healthy bone marrow donor. The source is a male donor in good health and CMV-seronegative. The chain has TRBV5-1 and TRBJ2-3, with D possibly matching TRBD1 (6 bases). Sequencing input: PBMCs. The DNA of the CDR3 is TGCGCCAGCAGCTTGGAACAGGGAACAGATACGCAGTATTTT. It is translated as CASSLEQGTDTQYF.